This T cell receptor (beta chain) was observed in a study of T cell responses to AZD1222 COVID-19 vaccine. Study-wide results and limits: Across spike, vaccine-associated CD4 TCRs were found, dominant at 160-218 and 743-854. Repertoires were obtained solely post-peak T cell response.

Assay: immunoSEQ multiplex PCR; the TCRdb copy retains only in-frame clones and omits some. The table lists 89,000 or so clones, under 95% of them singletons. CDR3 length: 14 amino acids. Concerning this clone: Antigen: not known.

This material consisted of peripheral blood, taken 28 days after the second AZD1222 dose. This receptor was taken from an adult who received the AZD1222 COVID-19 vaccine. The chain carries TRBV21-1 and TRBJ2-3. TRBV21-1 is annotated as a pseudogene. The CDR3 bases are TGTGCCAGCAGCATCGTCGACGGCACAGATACGCAGTATTTT. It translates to CASSIVDGTDTQYF.